Listed here are 11 T cell receptor beta chains from one sample, sequenced in a study of T cell changes during pregnancy in multiple sclerosis. Some clones are missing from TCRdb's copy, which holds only in-frame ones; the method was immunoSEQ multiplex PCR. This sample carries roughly 64,000 clones, about nine tenths of them seen once, and the ten largest clones take approximately 1.5%. This sample comprised peripheral blood, obtained in the second trimester of pregnancy. All receptors derive from a female donor with multiple sclerosis, enrolled in a pregnancy study.

The chain has TRBV19 and TRBJ2-3; TRBD1 matches at 7 bases. The CDR3 has 13 residues. V was clipped by 10 bases and J by 3 bases; unmatched bases: 7. Germline assignment: CDR1 LNHDA and CDR2 SQIVND (reference sequence). The CDR3 DNA reads as TGTGCCACCACAGGGGTGGGTACAGATACGCAGTATTTT. Translation: CATTGVGTDTQYF.

The V and J genes are TRBV28 and TRBJ1-2, with 7 bases matching TRBD1. The CDR3 is 12 amino acids. CDR1 MDHEN and CDR2 SYDVKM come from the germline V gene. The junction had 4 bases not matched to a gene; V was cut back by 4 bases and J by 8 bases. This CDR3 reads CASSSGGQGYTF. CDR3 nucleotide sequence: TGTGCCAGCAGTTCAGGGGGGCAAGGCTACACCTTC.

This chain uses TRBV25-1 with TRBJ2-3; D not resolved. V was pared by 3 bases and J by 0 bases, with 7 bases between. The CDR3 contains 14 residues. Germline lookup yields CDR1 MGHDK and CDR2 SYGVNS. The CDR3 is CASSEADSTDTQYF. In DNA, the CDR3 is TGTGCCAGCAGTGAGGCCGATAGCACAGATACGCAGTATTTT.

CDR3 sequence reads: CSVAGVRDYGYTF. The CDR3 DNA reads TGCAGCGTTGCAGGGGTACGAGACTATGGCTACACCTTC. The rearrangement links TRBV29-1 to TRBJ1-2; maybe TRBD1 (6 bases). Trimming stripped 4 bases from V and 3 bases from J, with 12 bases between. The CDR3 spans 13 residues. CDR1 and CDR2 (germline): SQVTM, ANQGSEA.

This rearrangement joins TRBV18 to TRBJ1-2; D possibly corresponds to TRBD1 (6 bases). V was pared by 2 bases and J by 1 base, with 8 bases between. The CDR3 has 14 amino acids. Germline V gene sequence: CDR1 KGHSH, CDR2 LQKENI. This CDR3 reads CASSPRTDNYGYTF. The CDR3 DNA reads as TGTGCCAGCTCACCAAGGACAGATAACTATGGCTACACCTTC.

The rearrangement uses TRBV5-5 and TRBJ2-3; possible D gene TRBD2, 5 bases. V shed 3 bases and J shed 3 bases, with 11 bases lying between them. CDR1 is SGHKS, CDR2 YYEKEE, per germline (reference sequence). The CDR3 consists of 14 residues. As DNA, the CDR3 is TGTGCCAGCAGCTCCCGGGAAGCTACAGATACGCAGTATTTT. Its translation is CASSSREATDTQYF.

The chain employs TRBV5-4 and TRBJ2-7; perhaps TRBD2 as D (6 bases). V lost 1 base to trimming and J lost 5 bases, with 10 bases between them. This CDR3 is 13 amino acids long. Germline V CDR1 and CDR2: SGHNT, YYREEE (reference sequence). For the CDR3, the DNA is TGTGCCAGCAGCTTGTGGGGGGTGGACGAGCAGTACTTC. Translated, it gives CASSLWGVDEQYF.

This clone appeared many times. This chain uses TRBV6-1 with TRBJ1-1, with D unclear. The germline CDR1 and CDR2 sequences are MNHNS and SASEGT. The CDR3 is 14 residues long. V was pared by 4 bases and J by 1 base, with 10 bases between. The CDR3 coding sequence is TGTGCCAGCAGTGTCGAGGGCCCGAACACTGAAGCTTTCTTT. This sequence encodes CASSVEGPNTEAFF.

This chain connects TRBV11-2 to TRBJ2-7; D not certain. The germline V gene has CDR1 SGHAT and CDR2 FQNNGV. CDR3 length: 14 amino acids. Trimming shortened V by 0 bases and J by 2 bases, and 8 bases separated the two germline ends. The CDR3 region is CASSLEVYTYEQYF. The CDR3 nucleotides read TGTGCCAGCAGCTTAGAGGTATACACCTACGAGCAGTACTTC.

This chain uses TRBV10-3 with TRBJ2-5; 8 bases align to TRBD1. The CDR3 has 14 amino acids. V gave up 4 bases and J gave up 7 bases; unmatched junction bases: 8. Looked up from germline, CDR1 is ENHRY and CDR2 is SYGVKD. The DNA for the CDR3 is TGTGCCATCAGTGGGACAGGGAGAGGAGGGACCCAGTACTTC. This gives the protein CAISGTGRGGTQYF.

The chain employs TRBV29-1 and TRBJ1-5; TRBD1 matches at 8 bases. Germline CDR1 SQVTM, CDR2 ANQGSEA. The J segment lost 7 bases and the V segment lost 4 bases, leaving 3 bases of the junction unmatched. This CDR3 comprises 12 residues. In nucleotides, the CDR3 is TGCAGCGTTGCGACAGGGGAACAGCCCCAGCATTTT. Amino acid sequence: CSVATGEQPQHF.